This TCR beta chain is from a study of cytomegalovirus exposure and HLA in healthy donors. Study as a whole: In a previous analysis, around 120 million unique TCR beta sequences were found from 150 million to 200 million T cells. Whole-study results and caveats: TCR association rates varied by HLA locus in a later analysis, with DRB1 highest and HLA-C lowest.

The PCR ran on 60 Vbeta and 13 Jbeta primers. Authors' processing steps: In a later analysis, of tens of millions of unique beta chains, roughly 10 million appeared in at least two donors. Libraries were prepared by immunoSEQ multiplex PCR; TCRdb keeps only in-frame clonotypes and omits some of them. The V and J calls and clone size were taken over from that table, and D and trimming were inferred from the DNA. This sample carries about 130,000 clones, over 70% of them seen once, and the ten largest clones take 3.1%. The donors, nominally healthy at sampling, likely had unrecorded immune exposures. This clone was recorded once. Its antigen is still unknown. Sequences were obtained from PBMCs. The TCR was taken from a young man in good health and CMV-seronegative.

The CDR3, as DNA: TGCGCCAGCAGCCAAGGTGGCGGCGGGAGGCACAATGAGCAGTTCTTC. This gives the protein CASSQGGGGRHNEQFF. The chain employs TRBV4-1 and TRBJ2-1; TRBD2 agrees at 8 bases. Germline trimming cut 1 base from V and 5 bases from J; bases unmatched to any gene: 7. The CDR3 is made up of 16 amino acids. CDR1 MGHRA and CDR2 YSYEKL come from the germline V gene.